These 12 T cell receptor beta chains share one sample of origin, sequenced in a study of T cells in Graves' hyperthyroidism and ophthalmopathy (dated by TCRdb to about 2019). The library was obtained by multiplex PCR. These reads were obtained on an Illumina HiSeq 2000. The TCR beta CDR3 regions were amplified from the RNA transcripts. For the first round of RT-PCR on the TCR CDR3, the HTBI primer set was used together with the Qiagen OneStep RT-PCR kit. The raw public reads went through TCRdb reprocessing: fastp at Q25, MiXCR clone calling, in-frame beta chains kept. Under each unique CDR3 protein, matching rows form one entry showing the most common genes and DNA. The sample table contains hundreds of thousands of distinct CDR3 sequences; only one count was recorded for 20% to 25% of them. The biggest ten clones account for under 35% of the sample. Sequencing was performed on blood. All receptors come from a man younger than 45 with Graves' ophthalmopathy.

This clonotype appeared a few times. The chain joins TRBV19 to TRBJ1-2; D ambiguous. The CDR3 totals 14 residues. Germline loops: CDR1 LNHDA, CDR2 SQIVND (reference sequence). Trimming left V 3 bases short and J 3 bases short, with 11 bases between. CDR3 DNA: TGTGCCAGTAGTATCGCATCTACCGACTATGGCTACACCTTC. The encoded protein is CASSIASTDYGYTF.

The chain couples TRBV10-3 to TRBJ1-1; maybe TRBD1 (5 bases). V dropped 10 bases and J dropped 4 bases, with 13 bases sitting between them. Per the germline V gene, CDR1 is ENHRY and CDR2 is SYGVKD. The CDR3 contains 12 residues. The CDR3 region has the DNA TGTGCCACCCGTCCGGGGCCCACTGAAGCTTTCTTT. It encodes CATRPGPTEAFF.

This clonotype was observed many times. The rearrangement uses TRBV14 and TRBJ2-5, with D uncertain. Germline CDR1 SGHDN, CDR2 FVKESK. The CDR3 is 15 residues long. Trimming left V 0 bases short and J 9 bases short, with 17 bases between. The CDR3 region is CASSQDANRASAQYF. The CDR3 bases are TGTGCCAGCAGCCAAGATGCGAACAGAGCCTCGGCCCAGTACTTC. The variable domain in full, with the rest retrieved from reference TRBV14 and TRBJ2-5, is EAGVTQFPSHSVIEKGQTVTLRCDPISGHDNLYWYRRVMGKEIKFLLHFVKESKQDESGMPNNRFLAERTGGTYSTLKVQPAELEDSGVYFCASSQDANRASAQYFGPGTRLLVL.

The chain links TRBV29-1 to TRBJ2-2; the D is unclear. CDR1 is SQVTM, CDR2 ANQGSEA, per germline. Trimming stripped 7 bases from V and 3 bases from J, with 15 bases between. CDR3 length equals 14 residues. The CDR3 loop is CSAESPTHTGELFF. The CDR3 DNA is TGCAGCGCCGAATCCCCGACTCACACCGGGGAGCTGTTTTTT.

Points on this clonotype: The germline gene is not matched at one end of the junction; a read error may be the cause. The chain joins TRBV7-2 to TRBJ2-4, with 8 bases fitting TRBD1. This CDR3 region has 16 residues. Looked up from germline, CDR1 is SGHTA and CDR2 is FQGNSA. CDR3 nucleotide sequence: TGCGCCAGCAGCCAAGTCCAGGGGGCGGCCAAAAACATTCAGTACTTC. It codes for CASSQVQGAAKNIQYF.

CDR3 bases: TGCAGTGCGGCTCCTAGCGGGGGGGCCAAAAACATTCAGTACTTC. It translates to CSAAPSGGAKNIQYF. The chain uses TRBV20-1 and TRBJ2-4; TRBD2 agrees at 11 bases. The germline V gene encodes CDR1 DFQATT and CDR2 SNEGSKA (reference sequence). V shed 6 bases, J shed 1 base, and the junction held 5 bases outside the gene matches. This CDR3 is built from 15 residues.

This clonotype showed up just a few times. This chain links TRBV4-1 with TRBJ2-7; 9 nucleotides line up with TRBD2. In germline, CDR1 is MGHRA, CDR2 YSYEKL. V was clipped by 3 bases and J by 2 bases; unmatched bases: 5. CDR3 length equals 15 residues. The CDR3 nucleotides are TGCGCCAGCAGCCATTTTAGCGGGAGTGCCTACGAGCAGTACTTC. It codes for CASSHFSGSAYEQYF.

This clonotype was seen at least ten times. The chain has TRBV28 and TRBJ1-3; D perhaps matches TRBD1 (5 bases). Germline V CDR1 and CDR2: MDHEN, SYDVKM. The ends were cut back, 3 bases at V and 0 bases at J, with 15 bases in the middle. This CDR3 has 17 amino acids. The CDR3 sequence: CASSFAGGRLSGNTIYF. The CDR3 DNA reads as TGTGCCAGCAGTTTTGCGGGGGGTCGGCTCTCTGGAAACACCATATATTTT. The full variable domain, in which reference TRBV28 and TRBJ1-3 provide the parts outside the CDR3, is DVKVTQSSRYLVKRTGEKVFLECVQDMDHENMFWYRQDPGLGLRLIYFSYDVKMKEKGDIPEGYSVSREKKERFSLILESASTNQTSMYLCASSFAGGRLSGNTIYFGEGSWLTVV.

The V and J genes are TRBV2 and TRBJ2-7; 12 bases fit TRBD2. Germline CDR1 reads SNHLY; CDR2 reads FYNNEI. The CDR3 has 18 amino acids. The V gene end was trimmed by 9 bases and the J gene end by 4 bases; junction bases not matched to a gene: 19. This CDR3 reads CASQYSGTVTSGRYEQYF. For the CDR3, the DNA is TGTGCCAGTCAGTACTCCGGGACGGTAACTAGCGGGAGGTACGAGCAGTACTTC.

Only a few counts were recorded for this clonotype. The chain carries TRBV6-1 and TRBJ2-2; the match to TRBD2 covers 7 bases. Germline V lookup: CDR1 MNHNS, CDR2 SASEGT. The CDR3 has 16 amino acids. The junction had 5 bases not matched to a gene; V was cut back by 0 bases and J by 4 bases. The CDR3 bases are TGTGCCAGCAGTGAAGCCGCGGGAGTAGTCACCGGGGAGCTGTTTTTT. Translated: CASSEAAGVVTGELFF.

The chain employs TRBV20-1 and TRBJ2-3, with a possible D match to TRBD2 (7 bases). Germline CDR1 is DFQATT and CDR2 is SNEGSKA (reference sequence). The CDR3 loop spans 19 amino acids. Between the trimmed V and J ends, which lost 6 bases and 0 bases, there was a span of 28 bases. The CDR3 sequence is CSAVPPWGGPVISTDTQYF. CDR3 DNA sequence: TGCAGTGCGGTTCCCCCTTGGGGGGGGCCCGTTATTAGCACAGATACGCAGTATTTT.

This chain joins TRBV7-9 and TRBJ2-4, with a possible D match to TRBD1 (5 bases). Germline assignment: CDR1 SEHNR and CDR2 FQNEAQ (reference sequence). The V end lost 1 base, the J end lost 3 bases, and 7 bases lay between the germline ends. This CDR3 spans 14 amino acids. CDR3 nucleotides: TGTGCCAGCAGCTTAGTAGACAGCAAAAACATTCAGTACTTC. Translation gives CASSLVDSKNIQYF.